The present T cell receptor (beta chain) was sequenced within a study of blood T cell repertoires in COVID-19. Libraries were prepared by immunoSEQ multiplex PCR; TCRdb keeps only in-frame clonotypes and omits some of them. The sample lists approximately 230,000 clones; around four fifths were seen once. In germline, CDR1 is LNHDA, CDR2 SQIVND (reference sequence). The CDR3 length is 15 residues. The V end lost 5 bases, the J end lost 4 bases, and 18 bases lay between the germline ends. J is TRBJ2-7 and V is TRBV19, with a possible D match to TRBD1 (5 bases). This receptor was taken from a man older than 75 with acute or convalescent COVID-19. Input material: peripheral blood. The CDR3 DNA is TGTGCCAGTAGTCCCCGATCCCGAAAGGGGTACGAGCAGTACTTC. It yields the protein CASSPRSRKGYEQYF.